This T cell receptor beta chain is drawn from a study of blood T cell repertoires in COVID-19. Study details: Sources were T cells, B-cell-depleted T cells, or PBMCs; the material itself was cDNA or gDNA.

Followed over time, Seattle patients had been enrolled while infection was active. Germline V gene data show CDR1 as MNHEY and CDR2 as SVGAGI. The CDR3 is made up of 15 amino acids. Trimming cost V 2 bases and J 4 bases, with 14 bases left between them. Methods used by the authors: Scientists estimated how many nucleated cells there were by amplifying reference gene primers. The protocol was immunoSEQ multiplex PCR, while the TCRdb copy is restricted to in-frame clones and leaves out a portion. Clonal size and the V and J genes are those of that table, whereas D and trimming came from the DNA. The repertoire holds approximately 390,000 clones, with around 87% as singletons.

The sequence was obtained from a woman aged 55-70 years with COVID-19, enrolled during active disease. Sequencing used peripheral blood. V usage is TRBV6-5 and J usage is TRBJ1-2; D call uncertain. This chain's CDR3 is CASSYDRRPLYGYTF. CDR3 bases: TGTGCCAGCAGTTACGATCGGAGACCGCTCTATGGCTACACCTTC.